The 10 T cell receptor beta chains below all came from one sample that was sequenced in a study of shared clonotypes between healthy human individuals. Positively selected for CCR7, the CD45RO-negative cells used as naive CD8 cells excluded terminally differentiated effector memory CD45RA+ cells. The repertoire was sequenced with immunoSEQ multiplex PCR; TCRdb's copy has only in-frame clones and lacks some. The sample includes about 580,000 clones, 98% seen only once; the top ten take 0.3%. The sample comprised naive CD8+ T cells sorted from blood. The receptors derive from a man aged 30-40 years in good health.

A note on this clone: The sample contains more than one DNA sequence encoding this CDR3. V and J are TRBV27 and TRBJ2-7; 9 bases are a match to TRBD1. CDR3 length: 13 amino acids. Trimming cost V 2 bases and J 6 bases; bases outside gene matches: 2. CDR1 MNHEY and CDR2 SMNVEV come from the germline V gene (reference sequence). CDR3 sequence: CASSLGTGREQYF. DNA for the CDR3: TGTGCCAGCAGTTTAGGGACAGGGCGCGAGCAGTACTTC.

The chain carries TRBV6-5 and TRBJ1-5; D unresolved. The CDR3 is 16 amino acids. Trimming removed 0 bases at V and 0 bases at J, with 9 bases between. CDR1 is MNHEY and CDR2 is SVGAGI in the germline V gene. The CDR3 DNA reads TGTGCCAGCAGTTACTCGGGCCTCTATAGCAATCAGCCCCAGCATTTT. The encoded protein is CASSYSGLYSNQPQHF.

The V and J genes are TRBV30 and TRBJ1-1; 7 bases are a match to TRBD1. The V gene end was trimmed by 3 bases and the J gene end by 6 bases; junction bases not matched to a gene: 7. The CDR3 is 13 residues long. CDR1 GTSNPN and CDR2 SVGIG come from the germline V gene (reference sequence). The CDR3 DNA follows: TGTGCCTGGAGCCCACAGGGGTTGGCTGAAGCTTTCTTT. Its translation: CAWSPQGLAEAFF.

The gene calls are TRBV7-8 and TRBJ1-5; 8 positions match TRBD1. This CDR3 contains 16 residues. CDR1 and CDR2 (germline): SGHVS, FQNEAQ. The V segment lost 5 bases and the J segment 3 bases; nucleotides outside the gene matches: 9. The CDR3 nucleotides read TGTGCCAGCAGCCAATCCCCGGACAGGGCCAATCAGCCCCAGCATTTT. This sequence encodes CASSQSPDRANQPQHF.

This clone was found once. The rearrangement uses TRBV15 and TRBJ2-3; 9 bases line up with TRBD1. CDR3 length: 18 residues. The germline CDR1 and CDR2 sequences are LNHNV and YYDKDF (reference sequence). The trim removed 3 bases at V and 6 bases at J, leaving 16 bases unmatched. CDR3 amino acids: CATSSPSSDRGYLDTQYF. The CDR3 nucleotides read TGTGCCACCAGCAGTCCGAGCTCGGACAGGGGATATTTGGATACGCAGTATTTT.

The V call is TRBV12-2, the J call TRBJ2-2; the D call TRBD2 from the table was never checked on the DNA. TRBV12-2 is termed a pseudogene. The CDR3 has 16 residues. This CDR3 reads CASRKIAGECSGELFF. CDR3 sequence (DNA): TGTGCAAGTCGAAAAATAGCGGGAGAATGTTCCGGGGAGCTGTTTTTT.

About this clone itself: This CDR3 is also generated by other DNA sequences in the sample. V gene TRBV27 combines with J gene TRBJ2-5; no definite D call. Germline-derived CDR1 and CDR2 are MNHEY and SMNVEV (reference sequence). V lost 5 bases to trimming and J lost 2 bases, with 6 bases between them. This CDR3 comprises 12 residues. CDR3 region: CASSPDQETQYF. The CDR3 DNA is TGTGCCAGCAGTCCAGATCAAGAGACCCAGTACTTC.

This chain uses TRBV11-2 with TRBJ2-7; 12 nucleotides agree with TRBD2. Germline CDR1 reads SGHAT; CDR2 reads FQNNGV. The CDR3 has 15 residues. V shed 4 bases, J shed 4 bases, and the junction held 5 bases outside the gene matches. The CDR3 reads CASSSVTSGRYEQYF. CDR3 coding DNA: TGTGCCAGCAGCTCAGTAACTAGCGGGAGGTACGAGCAGTACTTC. The full variable domain, its missing parts supplied by reference TRBV11-2 and TRBJ2-7, is EAGVAQSPRYKIIEKRQSVAFWCNPISGHATLYWYQQILGQGPKLLIQFQNNGVVDDSQLPKDRFSAERLKGVDSTLKIQPAKLEDSAVYLCASSSVTSGRYEQYFGPGTRLTVT.

The CDR3 coding sequence is TGCGCCAGCAGCCAAGAATCGGGACTAGCCTACGAGCAGTACTTC. Its translation is CASSQESGLAYEQYF. The rearrangement uses TRBV4-1 and TRBJ2-7; 8 bases agree with TRBD2. J was trimmed by 2 bases and V by 0 bases; bases with no gene match: 3. Germline CDR1 MGHRA, CDR2 YSYEKL. The CDR3 has 15 residues.

Comments on this clone: At the DNA level, this CDR3 is encoded by other sequences in the same sample as well. J is TRBJ2-3 and V is TRBV27; D gene uncertain. Deletions cut 2 bases from V and 1 base from J, with 7 bases between. Looked up from germline, CDR1 is MNHEY and CDR2 is SMNVEV (reference sequence). The CDR3 spans 14 residues. The CDR3 region has the DNA TGTGCCAGCAGTTTACTTGGGGGCACAGATACGCAGTATTTT. This sequence encodes CASSLLGGTDTQYF.